This TCR beta chain was sequenced during a study of blood T cell repertoires in COVID-19. Study overall: In each case, the material was cDNA or gDNA derived from T cells, B-cell-depleted T cells, or PBMCs.

Participant ages covered about 18 to 100 years across 25 or so US areas. Grouping used clinical history reported by participants in a survey and questionnaire. In the original analysis: Amplification from reference gene primers served as the basis for estimated nucleated cell counts. Measured with immunoSEQ multiplex PCR; TCRdb has only the in-frame clones, and not every one. Clonal size and the V and J genes are those of that table, whereas D and trimming came from the DNA. The sample consists of about 200,000 clones, 80% to 90% of them appearing once. This sequence originates from a woman aged 40 to 50 with acute COVID-19. Source material: PBMCs or T cells enriched from blood (not recorded which).

The CDR3 DNA sequence: TGTGCCAGCAGTTCCCCGACTAGCGGGAGAGAGGGGGAGCAGTTCTTC. Its protein is CASSSPTSGREGEQFF. The V and J genes are TRBV28 and TRBJ2-1; 12 bases line up with TRBD2. The CDR3 spans 16 residues. Germline assignment: CDR1 MDHEN and CDR2 SYDVKM. V shed 4 bases, J shed 10 bases, and the junction held 11 bases outside the gene matches.